This passage covers 21 T cell receptor beta chains from one sample sequenced in a study of blood T cells in healthy people across ages. Sample-barcoded 5' priming and a J-beta primer mix drove a second PCR of about 6 to 11 cycles. MiXCR, applied by TCRdb to the 5' RACE reads, yields one record per CDR3 protein. Seen here are about 1,500,000 distinct CDR3 sequences, roughly 40% observed once, and the top ten hold around 8%. The sample taken for sequencing was blood. The receptors originated from a woman under 30 in good health.

The CDR3 loop reads CASSFSGIFTGELFF. CDR3 coding DNA: TGTGCCAGCAGTTTTAGCGGAATATTCACCGGGGAGCTGTTTTTT. V gene TRBV27 combines with J gene TRBJ2-2; TRBD2 might be the D (6 bases). This CDR3 is 15 amino acids long. Germline CDR1 reads MNHEY; CDR2 reads SMNVEV (reference sequence). Trimming pared 3 bases from V and 4 bases from J, leaving 12 bases between.

This clonotype has a handful of counts. V and J are TRBV25-1 and TRBJ1-2; D is perhaps TRBD1 (5 bases). V gave up 4 bases and J gave up 8 bases, with 17 bases separating them. Looked up from germline, CDR1 is MGHDK and CDR2 is SYGVNS. The CDR3 runs 14 residues. CDR3 bases: TGTGCCAGCAGTGGGATCACGGGGGTCGGGGGCTACACCTTC. It yields the protein CASSGITGVGGYTF.

This clonotype was detected only a few times. The chain has TRBV29-1 and TRBJ1-2; 12 nucleotides line up with TRBD1. Germline CDR1 SQVTM, CDR2 ANQGSEA. The CDR3 runs 15 residues. J was trimmed by 3 bases and V by 6 bases; bases with no gene match: 8. The CDR3 loop reads CSVGTGGLGDYGYTF. The CDR3 DNA reads as TGCAGCGTCGGGACAGGGGGCTTGGGAGACTATGGCTACACCTTC.

The chain links TRBV7-2 to TRBJ2-7; TRBD2 is a possible D gene (5 bases). With 1 base removed from V and 7 bases from J, the gap between germline ends came to 20 bases. This CDR3 has 16 residues. Germline V gene lookup returns CDR1 SGHTA and CDR2 FQGNSA. The CDR3 DNA is TGTGCCAGCAGCTTAGTGTTGGGAGCTGGTGACAATGAGCAGTACTTC. The encoded protein is CASSLVLGAGDNEQYF.

The chain has TRBV30 and TRBJ1-5; 7 nucleotides match TRBD1. The CDR3 covers 13 residues. The V gene end was trimmed by 7 bases and the J gene end by 7 bases; junction bases not matched to a gene: 10. The V gene's germline CDR1 is GTSNPN and CDR2 SVGIG (reference sequence). This CDR3 reads CASGTAGLQPQHF. Written as DNA, the CDR3 is TGTGCCTCTGGGACAGCGGGTTTGCAGCCCCAGCATTTT.

Concerning this clonotype itself: A junction boundary mismatches the germline segment, possibly from a read error. This rearrangement joins TRBV24-1 to TRBJ2-3, with 7 bases matching TRBD2. The CDR3 loop spans 17 amino acids. Germline CDR1 is KGHDR and CDR2 is SFDVKD. CDR3 DNA sequence: TGCGCCACCAGTGATACCGGAGCGCTAGCGGAAGATCATACGCAGTATTTT. Residues: CATSDTGALAEDHTQYF.

Only a few counts were recorded for this clonotype. The chain joins TRBV29-1 to TRBJ1-2, with a possible D match to TRBD1 (5 bases). Trimming removed 4 bases from V and 8 bases from J, with 8 bases in between. Germline V gene data show CDR1 as SQVTM and CDR2 as ANQGSEA. The CDR3 has 10 residues. The CDR3 spells CSVGREGYTF. CDR3 nucleotides: TGCAGCGTTGGCAGGGAGGGCTACACCTTC.

The rearrangement joins TRBV2 to TRBJ2-5, with unresolved D. V lost 1 base and J 2 bases, leaving 8 bases between the germline ends. This CDR3 contains 14 residues. Germline V gives CDR1 SNHLY, CDR2 FYNNEI. The CDR3 DNA sequence: TGTGCCAGCAGTGAAGACCTGGGGCAAGAGACCCAGTACTTC. It translates to CASSEDLGQETQYF.

This clonotype has at least ten counts. V and J are TRBV5-1 and TRBJ2-3, with 10 bases identical to TRBD2. CDR1 is SGHRS and CDR2 is YFSETQ in the germline V gene. The CDR3 contains 15 residues. Trimming took 3 bases from V and 6 from J; bases not matched to a gene: 7. The CDR3 DNA follows: TGCGCCAGCAGCTCTAGCGGGGGAGCTCTCGATACGCAGTATTTT. It specifies CASSSSGGALDTQYF.

The chain couples TRBV21-1 to TRBJ2-4; whether TRBD2, the table's D call, matches the DNA was not checked. TRBV21-1 represents a pseudogene. The CDR3 is 15 residues long. The CDR3 loop is CASSKRLAGGNEQYF. The DNA for the CDR3 is TGTGCCAGCAGCAAAAGACTAGCGGGGGGTAATGAGCAGTACTTC.

The J gene is TRBJ2-5, the V gene TRBV6-5, with TRBD1 matching over 9 bases. The CDR3 has 15 amino acids. Germline V gene lookup returns CDR1 MNHEY and CDR2 SVGAGI. The V segment lost 5 bases and the J segment 5 bases; nucleotides outside the gene matches: 9. CDR3 DNA: TGTGCCAGCAGTCTTCTAACAGGGGGCCCGGAGACCCAGTACTTC. Protein sequence: CASSLLTGGPETQYF.

This CDR3 is CASSLSRQVGLNYGYTF. Written as DNA, the CDR3 is TGTGCCAGCAGCTTAAGTCGCCAGGTCGGGCTTAACTATGGCTACACCTTC. The chain couples TRBV7-9 to TRBJ1-2; the D is unclear. This CDR3 spans 17 amino acids. Trimming removed 2 bases from V and 1 base from J, with 17 bases in between. Per germline, CDR1 SEHNR and CDR2 FQNEAQ (reference sequence).

CDR3 bases: TGTGCCAGCAGCTCGGACACCCCCCGGGCTGAAGCTTTCTTT. It yields the protein CASSSDTPRAEAFF. The chain couples TRBV7-2 to TRBJ1-1; D is possibly TRBD1 (5 bases). The CDR3 has 14 residues. Looked up from germline, CDR1 is SGHTA and CDR2 is FQGNSA. The ends were cut back, 4 bases at V and 6 bases at J, with 15 bases in the middle.

This clonotype was seen repeatedly, ten times or more. J is TRBJ2-3 and V is TRBV4-1; TRBD1 matches 9 bases. Germline V lookup: CDR1 MGHRA, CDR2 YSYEKL. After removal of 0 bases from V and 1 base from J, the junction contained 2 bases not matched to a gene. This CDR3 is built from 16 residues. The CDR3 nucleotides read TGCGCCAGCAGCCAAGAGGGACAGGGAGGCACAGATACGCAGTATTTT. Amino acid sequence: CASSQEGQGGTDTQYF.

In this sample, this clonotype turned up a few times. The V and J genes are TRBV20-1 and TRBJ2-1; 11 nucleotides match TRBD2. The CDR3 is 16 amino acids. Unmatched junction bases numbered 5, after V lost 0 bases and J lost 4 bases. Per the germline V gene, CDR1 is DFQATT and CDR2 is SNEGSKA (reference sequence). The CDR3 loop is CSARDPGTSGYNEQFF. CDR3 coding DNA: TGCAGTGCTAGAGATCCCGGGACTAGCGGATACAATGAGCAGTTCTTC.

This clonotype was counted a few times. This chain uses TRBV7-2 with TRBJ2-5; 11 nucleotides agree with TRBD2. Germline CDR1 and CDR2: SGHTA and FQGNSA. The CDR3 length is 15 residues. Unmatched junction bases numbered 7, after V lost 5 bases and J lost 5 bases. This chain's CDR3 is CASSRTSGLRETQYF. DNA of the CDR3: TGTGCCAGCAGCCGGACTAGCGGGTTGCGGGAGACCCAGTACTTC.

This clonotype was seen only a few times. The rearrangement uses TRBV20-1 and TRBJ1-6, with unresolved D. With 1 base removed from V and 6 bases from J, the gap between germline ends came to 10 bases. The CDR3 extends over 14 amino acids. Germline CDR1 is DFQATT and CDR2 is SNEGSKA (reference sequence). The chain's CDR3 is CSARGPSINSPLHF. CDR3 coding DNA: TGCAGTGCTAGAGGGCCTTCAATTAATTCACCCCTCCACTTT.

This clonotype was observed many times. CDR3 residues: CASSSMRSTAYNEQFF. CDR3 in DNA: TGTGCCAGCAGTTCCATGAGGTCCACCGCCTACAATGAGCAGTTCTTC. V usage is TRBV27 and J usage is TRBJ2-1; D is undetermined. The CDR3 contains 16 residues. Trimming shortened V by 4 bases and J by 2 bases, and 15 bases separated the two germline ends. From germline, CDR1 is MNHEY and CDR2 SMNVEV (reference sequence).

The sample holds one count of this clonotype. The chain is built from TRBV5-1 and TRBJ2-7; D is perhaps TRBD2 (5 bases). V dropped 7 bases and J dropped 5 bases, with 13 bases sitting between them. The CDR3 has 12 residues. Germline lookup yields CDR1 SGHRS and CDR2 YFSETQ. CDR3 coding DNA: TGCGCCAGCGCGGGCGATCGGAACGAGCAGTACTTC. It yields the protein CASAGDRNEQYF.

The chain uses TRBV3-1 and TRBJ1-1, with a tentative D call TRBD1 (6 bases). V shed 4 bases and J shed 5 bases, with 14 bases lying between them. Germline CDR1 LGHDT, CDR2 YNNKEL (reference sequence). This CDR3 comprises 14 residues. The CDR3 DNA reads as TGTGCCAGCAGCCTTAACTACCAGGGGACTGAAGCTTTCTTT. This encodes CASSLNYQGTEAFF.

This clonotype was detected only a few times. The chain has TRBV7-2 and TRBJ2-3, with 12 bases aligning to TRBD2. The CDR3 runs to 17 residues. Trimming at V came to 1 base and at J to 5 bases, leaving 7 bases not matched to a gene. The germline CDR1 and CDR2 sequences are SGHTA and FQGNSA. The CDR3 protein is CASSLGGLAGGQDTQYF. CDR3 sequence (DNA): TGTGCCAGCAGCTTAGGGGGCCTAGCGGGAGGGCAAGATACGCAGTATTTT.